These 10 T cell receptor beta chains were sequenced from one sample in a study of T-cell memory formation after mild COVID-19. From the 5' RACE reads, TCRdb called clonotypes with MiXCR, one entry per CDR3 protein. The table lists around 250,000 distinct CDR3 sequences, roughly 17% of them singletons. The specimen sequenced was PBMCs or a T cell subset sorted from them (not recorded which). The receptors shown here come from a man between 18 and 29 years old who had mild COVID-19 (a few samples of this study predate the infection). Cell type and time point are not known.

The V call is TRBV7-9, the J call TRBJ1-3, with D possibly TRBD1 on 6 matching bases. Per germline, CDR1 SEHNR and CDR2 FQNEAQ (reference sequence). With 5 bases removed from V and 2 bases from J, the gap between germline ends came to 13 bases. The CDR3 runs to 15 residues. This CDR3 is CASSRRTETGNTIYF. CDR3 nucleotide sequence: TGTGCCAGCAGCCGGAGGACAGAGACTGGAAACACCATATATTTT.

There are many counts of this clonotype. The chain has TRBV9 and TRBJ2-2, with D possibly TRBD1 on 5 matching bases. V was clipped by 0 bases and J by 3 bases, with 9 bases between them. Germline CDR1 and CDR2: SGDLS and YYNGEE. CDR3 length: 15 amino acids. As DNA, the CDR3 is TGTGCCAGCAGCGTAGATCAGGGTTACACCGGGGAGCTGTTTTTT. This gives the protein CASSVDQGYTGELFF.

This clonotype appeared a few times. V is TRBV5-1 and J is TRBJ1-2; D might be TRBD1 (5 bases). Trimming left V 4 bases short and J 8 bases short, with 12 bases between. This CDR3 region has 12 residues. Per the germline V gene, CDR1 is SGHRS and CDR2 is YFSETQ. The CDR3 region is CASSPGTIGYTF. The CDR3 nucleotides are TGCGCCAGCAGCCCGGGGACGATCGGCTACACCTTC.

This clonotype occurred a few times. This chain uses TRBV5-1 with TRBJ2-1; a weak D match, TRBD2 (6 bases). The CDR3 runs to 14 residues. Germline V CDR1 and CDR2: SGHRS, YFSETQ. Trimming removed 0 bases from V and 5 bases from J, with 9 bases in between. In nucleotides, the CDR3 is TGCGCCAGCAGCTTGGCTAGCGCGGACAATGAGCAGTTCTTC. This gives the protein CASSLASADNEQFF.

This clonotype has a count of ten or more. The chain recombines TRBV6-5 with TRBJ1-3; D is unclear. Trimming removed 7 bases at V and 4 bases at J, with 17 bases between. Germline lookup yields CDR1 MNHEY and CDR2 SVGAGI. The CDR3 spans 15 residues. The CDR3 loop reads CASIKPGTKGNTIYF. CDR3 nucleotide sequence: TGTGCCAGCATCAAACCTGGAACAAAAGGAAACACCATATATTTT.

The sample holds many counts of this clonotype. The chain employs TRBV25-1 and TRBJ1-5; no firm D call. In germline, CDR1 is MGHDK, CDR2 SYGVNS. Trimming left V 2 bases short and J 3 bases short, with 2 bases between. The CDR3 has 12 amino acids. The CDR3 nucleotides read TGTGCCAGCAGTGAAGCCAATCAGCCCCAGCATTTT. It yields the protein CASSEANQPQHF.

The chain is built from TRBV12-3 or TRBV12-4 and TRBJ2-7; D is undetermined. V was cut by 3 bases and J by 4 bases, with 7 bases left in between. This CDR3 contains 12 residues. CDR3 sequence: CASSFNNYEQYV. The CDR3 coding sequence is TGTGCCAGCAGTTTCAACAATTACGAGCAGTACGTC.

This clonotype was picked up many times. The chain carries TRBV7-2 and TRBJ1-3; D possibly corresponds to TRBD1 (6 bases). V shed 5 bases and J shed 0 bases, with 11 bases lying between them. The V gene's germline CDR1 is SGHTA and CDR2 FQGNSA. The CDR3 contains 15 residues. In nucleotides, the CDR3 is TGTGCCAGCAGCCTTAGGGGGAGCTCTGGAAACACCATATATTTT. Amino acid sequence: CASSLRGSSGNTIYF.

The chain is built from TRBV5-4 and TRBJ2-1; a possible D gene is TRBD2 (5 bases). V was shortened by 1 base and J by 3 bases, with 11 bases between the two germline ends. CDR1 and CDR2 from the germline V gene are SGHNT and YYREEE (reference sequence). The CDR3 is made up of 15 amino acids. This chain's CDR3 is CASSLPGRVYNEQFF. In nucleotides, the CDR3 is TGTGCCAGCAGCTTGCCGGGGAGAGTCTACAATGAGCAGTTCTTC.

This sequence joins TRBV7-3 and TRBJ2-5; TRBD2 agrees at 13 bases. J lost 4 bases, V lost 3 bases, and 5 bases had no gene match. There are 16 residues in the CDR3. Germline CDR1 and CDR2: SGHTA and FQGTGA. The CDR3 coding sequence is TGTGCCAGCAGCTTCACTAGCGGGGGGGCCGCAGAGACCCAGTACTTC. It specifies CASSFTSGGAAETQYF.